The rows below give T cell receptor beta chains drawn from one sample of a study of blood T cell repertoires in COVID-19. The method was immunoSEQ multiplex PCR; TCRdb's version includes in-frame clones alone and lacks a portion of them. The table has some 350,000 clones, around 89% seen once. Sequences were obtained from peripheral blood. These receptors originate from a woman in her 30s with COVID-19, enrolled during active disease. Both conserved end residues are part of each CDR3. A D gene is named only where the DNA matches it firmly. Clone size, where shown, is once, few, many, or a class for clones that have expanded.

d_call	clone_size	v_call	j_call	cdr3_nt	cdr3_aa
-	few	TRBV6-5	TRBJ2-2	TGTGCCAGCCGGCGACCGGGGGTCTTTGGGGAGCTGTTTTTT	CASRRPGVFGELFF
TRBD2	-	TRBV6-2/TRBV6-3	TRBJ2-5	TGTGCCAGCAGTAGCGGGGGGAGGAAGACCCAGTACTTC	CASSSGGRKTQYF
TRBD1	-	TRBV20-1	TRBJ1-1	TGCAGTGCTAAGGACAGGGGTGAAGCTTTCTTT	CSAKDRGEAFF
-	-	TRBV5-1	TRBJ2-1	TGCGCCAGCAGCGGGACTGTCTCCTACAATGAGCAGTTCTTC	CASSGTVSYNEQFF
TRBD1	-	TRBV6-5	TRBJ2-2	TGTGCCACGAGGGACAGATCCACCGGGGAGCTGTTTTTT	CATRDRSTGELFF
TRBD2	-	TRBV10-1	TRBJ2-5	TGCGCCAGCAGTCCGGGGGGACCCCGCGGAGAGACCCAGTACTTC	CASSPGGPRGETQYF
-	-	TRBV5-6	TRBJ2-3	TGTGCCAGCAGCTTGGGGAGGGGAGTCACAGATACGCAGTATTTT	CASSLGRGVTDTQYF
-	-	TRBV12-5	TRBJ1-5	TGTGCTAGTGGTTTTGGGGCACTCTATAGCAATCAGCCCCAGCATTTT	CASGFGALYSNQPQHF
TRBD1	-	TRBV16	TRBJ2-7	TGTGCCAGCAGCCAATCTCGACAGGGGGCTGGCGAGCAGTACTTC	CASSQSRQGAGEQYF
-	-	TRBV11-3	TRBJ1-1	TGTGCCAGCAGCCCGCGCCCGCGGGCTGAAGCTTTCTTT	CASSPRPRAEAFF
-	-	TRBV7-2	TRBJ1-1	TGTGCCAGCAGCCCTTTGGAGGTGAACACTGAAGCTTTCTTT	CASSPLEVNTEAFF
-	-	TRBV6-5	TRBJ1-3	TGTGCCAGCTTCCTAGCCTCTGGAAACACCATATATTTT	CASFLASGNTIYF
TRBD1	-	TRBV6-1	TRBJ1-2	TGTGCCAGCAGTGAGCTCCGGGACAGTGCCTATGGCTACACCTTC	CASSELRDSAYGYTF
-	-	TRBV4-1	TRBJ1-1	TGCGCCAGCAGCTTCAGGGGAAGGAACACTGAAGCTTTCTTT	CASSFRGRNTEAFF
-	once	TRBV4-2	TRBJ1-6	TGTGCCAGCAGCAAAAGACAGGAGGAGAGCTCCTATAATTCACCCCTCCACTTT	CASSKRQEESSYNSPLHF
-	many	TRBV4-3	TRBJ2-2	TGCGCCAGCAGCCAAAGACTAGACACCGGGGAGCTGTTTTTT	CASSQRLDTGELFF
-	-	TRBV3-1/TRBV3-2	TRBJ2-7	TGTGCCAGCAGCCAAGATGCAGGGACCTACGAGCAGTACTTC	CASSQDAGTYEQYF
-	-	TRBV19	TRBJ2-3	TGTGCCAGTAGTCCCTCACTACAGGGAGTTGATACGCAGTATTTT	CASSPSLQGVDTQYF
TRBD2	-	TRBV19	TRBJ2-1	TGTGCCAGTAGTATGGGGACTAGCGGGAGTCTAGGCAATGAGCAGTTCTTC	CASSMGTSGSLGNEQFF
TRBD1	-	TRBV18	TRBJ1-6	TGTGCCAGCTCACCAGTTTCAGGGGGCAATAGGTCACCCCTCCACTTT	CASSPVSGGNRSPLHF
TRBD1	-	TRBV29-1	TRBJ2-3	TGCAGCCTCGCTTATCGACAGGGGGGAGATACGCAGTATTTT	CSLAYRQGGDTQYF
TRBD1	few	TRBV7-9	TRBJ2-7	TGTGCCAGCAGACAAGATGACAGGGTCGAGCAGTACTTC	CASRQDDRVEQYF
-	-	TRBV29-1	TRBJ2-5	TGCAGCGGCCTAGGGGCAGGGGAAGAGACCCAGTACTTC	CSGLGAGEETQYF
-	-	TRBV4-2	TRBJ2-1	TGTGCCAGCAGCCCGGGAAAGCGCACGGGTGAGCAGTTCTTC	CASSPGKRTGEQFF
-	few	TRBV19	TRBJ1-3	TGTGCCAGTAGTATCGACAGATCCGGAAACACCATATATTTT	CASSIDRSGNTIYF
-	-	TRBV25-1	TRBJ2-1	TGTGCCAGCGGGGGGTATGAGCAGTTCTTC	CASGGYEQFF
-	-	TRBV9	TRBJ1-1	TGTGCCAGCAGTTATAAAGCGATGAACACTGAAGCTTTCTTT	CASSYKAMNTEAFF
TRBD1	-	TRBV6-2/TRBV6-3	TRBJ1-2	TGTGCCAGCAGTCCGCCGGGACAGGCGTATGGCTACACCTTC	CASSPPGQAYGYTF
TRBD1	-	TRBV5-1	TRBJ2-5	TGCGCCAGCAGCGGCCGGGACAGGGTGATGGAGACCCAGTACTTC	CASSGRDRVMETQYF
-	-	TRBV6-5	TRBJ1-6	TGTGCCAGCCAACAGGGTGCTTCACCCCTCCACTTT	CASQQGASPLHF
-	-	TRBV2	TRBJ2-5	TGTGCCAGCAGCCCCGAAGAGACCCAGTACTTC	CASSPEETQYF
-	-	TRBV18	TRBJ2-5	TGTGCCAGCGCGCGTTCTACGCAAGAGACCCAGTACTTC	CASARSTQETQYF
-	-	TRBV11-2	TRBJ2-7	TGTGCCAGCAGACAAATCCCCCAGGAGGGTCCCTACGAGCAGTACTTC	CASRQIPQEGPYEQYF
TRBD1	-	TRBV6-5	TRBJ1-2	TGTGCCAGCAGTACGCTCTCGACAGGGGGCTATGGCTACACCTTC	CASSTLSTGGYGYTF
-	-	TRBV3-1/TRBV3-2	TRBJ2-3	TGTGCCAGCAGCCACACAGGGGATACGCAGTATTTT	CASSHTGDTQYF
-	-	TRBV19	TRBJ2-7	TGTGCCAGCACGAGGGGTGAGGGACTCTACGAGCAGTACTTC	CASTRGEGLYEQYF
-	-	TRBV7-2	TRBJ2-2	TGTGCCAGCAGCCCGGGAGCCTTGGACACCGGGGAGCTGTTTTTT	CASSPGALDTGELFF
-	-	TRBV19	TRBJ1-5	TGTGCCAGTAGTATTCGGAGGGCGGCCACAGTGCCCCAGCATTTT	CASSIRRAATVPQHF
-	once	TRBV15	TRBJ2-2	TGTGCCACCAGCAGAGCATCGGGTGTGAACACCGGGGAGCTGTTTTTT	CATSRASGVNTGELFF
-	-	TRBV9	TRBJ1-1	TGTGCCAGCAGTGGAACAGGCGGAAACACTGAAGCTTTCTTT	CASSGTGGNTEAFF
TRBD1	-	TRBV7-8	TRBJ1-5	TGTGCCAGCAGCCGATTTCAGGGGGCGGGTAGCAATCAGCCCCAGCATTTT	CASSRFQGAGSNQPQHF
TRBD1	-	TRBV4-2	TRBJ2-1	TGTGCCAGCAGCCCTTTGGTTTGGAAGGCTCCAGGGGGCCTCGGTAACGATGAGCAGTTCTTC	CASSPLVWKAPGGLGNDEQFF
TRBD2	-	TRBV5-1	TRBJ2-7	TGCGCCAGCAGCTTGGGTCTCCGAAGCGGGGCCCCTCCCGAGCAGTACTTC	CASSLGLRSGAPPEQYF
TRBD1	few	TRBV2	TRBJ1-3	TGTGCCAGTGGCCCGGGACAGAGCTCTGGAAACACCATATATTTT	CASGPGQSSGNTIYF
-	-	TRBV9	TRBJ2-3	TGTGCCAGCAGCTTTCGGAACCAGGGTTTTTCCACAGATACGCAGTATTTT	CASSFRNQGFSTDTQYF
-	-	TRBV7-2	TRBJ1-5	TGTGCCAGCAGCTTAGACTCAGGGAACAATCAGCCCCAGCATTTT	CASSLDSGNNQPQHF
TRBD1	once	TRBV7-6	TRBJ1-4	TGTGCCAGCAGCCTCAACCCGGGACAGGAGCTAAATGAAAAACTGTTTTTT	CASSLNPGQELNEKLFF
TRBD1	-	TRBV6-6	TRBJ1-1	TGTGCCACCGAACCCGCGGGACAGGGGGTTCCCAATGCTTTCTTT	CATEPAGQGVPNAFF
-	-	TRBV6-6	TRBJ1-1	TGTGCCAGCAGTCCTGGGACCCGGGGGACTGACACTGAAGCTTTCTTT	CASSPGTRGTDTEAFF